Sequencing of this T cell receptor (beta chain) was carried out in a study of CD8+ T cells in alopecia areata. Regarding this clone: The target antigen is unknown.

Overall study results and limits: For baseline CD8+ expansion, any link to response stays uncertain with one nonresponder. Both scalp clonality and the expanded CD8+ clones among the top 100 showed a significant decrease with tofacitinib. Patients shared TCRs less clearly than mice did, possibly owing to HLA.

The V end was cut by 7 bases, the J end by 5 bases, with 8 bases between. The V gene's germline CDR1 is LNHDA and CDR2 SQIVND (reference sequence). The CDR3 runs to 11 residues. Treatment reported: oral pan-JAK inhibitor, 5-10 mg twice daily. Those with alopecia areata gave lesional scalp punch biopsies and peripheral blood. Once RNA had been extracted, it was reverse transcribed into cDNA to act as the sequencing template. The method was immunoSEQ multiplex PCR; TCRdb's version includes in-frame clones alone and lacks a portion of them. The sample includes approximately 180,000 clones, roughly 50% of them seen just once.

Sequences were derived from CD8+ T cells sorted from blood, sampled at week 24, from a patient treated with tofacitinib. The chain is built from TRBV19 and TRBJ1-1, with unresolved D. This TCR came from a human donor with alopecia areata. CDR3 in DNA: TGTGCCAGTACCACCGGGACTGAAGCTTTCTTT. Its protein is CASTTGTEAFF.